What follows are 21 T cell receptor beta chains derived from one specimen sequenced in a study of cytomegalovirus exposure and HLA in healthy donors. A multiplex PCR was run with 60 Vbeta primers and 13 Jbeta primers. The assay was immunoSEQ multiplex PCR, and TCRdb's table has in-frame clones only and misses some. The top ten hold roughly 4.5% of the sample, which has 120,000 to 150,000 clones, roughly 83% seen once. Sequencing was carried out using PBMCs. All receptors come from a man aged 35-49 years in good health and CMV-seropositive.

The genes are TRBV7-9 and TRBJ2-7, with a tentative D call TRBD1 (6 bases). The V gene's germline CDR1 is SEHNR and CDR2 FQNEAQ (reference sequence). CDR3 length: 13 residues. The V gene lost 8 bases and the J gene lost 7 bases, with 18 bases spanning the gap. In DNA form, the CDR3 reads TGTGCCAGCTCTGGGGGCCGAGCTCGGGAGCAGTACTTC. Amino acids: CASSGGRAREQYF.

The V gene is TRBV10-1, the J gene TRBJ1-2; D not resolved. The CDR3 length is 12 residues. The germline V and J ends were trimmed by 3 bases and 2 bases, with 4 bases remaining between them. Germline-derived CDR1 and CDR2 are WNHNN and SYGVQD (reference sequence). CDR3 sequence reads: CASSDRNYGYTF. The CDR3, as DNA: TGCGCCAGCAGTGACCGGAACTATGGCTACACCTTC.

V gene TRBV25-1 combines with J gene TRBJ2-1; 14 bases are shared with TRBD2. The CDR3 extends over 16 amino acids. The germline CDR1 and CDR2 sequences are MGHDK and SYGVNS. Trimming at V came to 6 bases and at J to 8 bases, leaving 9 bases not matched to a gene. The CDR3 loop reads CASRLPGLAGVDEQFF. The CDR3 DNA follows: TGTGCCAGCAGGCTCCCGGGACTAGCGGGAGTGGATGAGCAGTTCTTC.

The rearrangement joins TRBV9 to TRBJ2-1, with TRBD2 matching over 10 bases. Germline V gives CDR1 SGDLS, CDR2 YYNGEE. The CDR3 consists of 14 residues. Unmatched junction bases numbered 4, after V lost 4 bases and J lost 6 bases. CDR3 residues: CASSPSGGGNEQFF. The DNA for the CDR3 is TGTGCCAGCAGCCCGAGCGGGGGGGGCAATGAGCAGTTCTTC.

In DNA, the CDR3 is TGCGCCAGCAGCCACGAATCAGGGCGAGACTCACCCCTCCACTTT. Translated, it gives CASSHESGRDSPLHF. The genes are TRBV10-1 and TRBJ1-6, with D perhaps TRBD1 (5 bases). V was clipped by 6 bases and J by 10 bases, with 19 bases between them. This CDR3 is 15 amino acids long. Germline values: CDR1 WNHNN, CDR2 SYGVQD (reference sequence).

This rearrangement joins TRBV7-2 to TRBJ1-4; TRBD1 aligns across 9 bases. Germline V gene data show CDR1 as SGHTA and CDR2 as FQGNSA. This CDR3 contains 16 residues. V was pared by 3 bases and J by 7 bases, with 9 bases of the junction left unmatched. Here the CDR3 reads CASSLATDRGGEKLFF. The CDR3 nucleotides read TGTGCCAGCAGCTTGGCGACGGACAGGGGCGGTGAAAAACTGTTTTTT.

The chain carries TRBV29-1 and TRBJ1-1; 8 nucleotides agree with TRBD1. After removal of 7 bases from V and 10 bases from J, the junction contained 14 bases not matched to a gene. Germline CDR1 is SQVTM and CDR2 is ANQGSEA. The CDR3 spans 13 residues. This CDR3 is CSASEQGGLVAFF. The CDR3 coding sequence is TGCAGCGCCTCAGAACAGGGGGGACTGGTAGCTTTCTTT.

The chain recombines TRBV5-1 with TRBJ2-2, with 11 positions matching TRBD2. This CDR3 is 17 amino acids long. The J segment lost 0 bases and the V segment lost 8 bases, leaving 9 bases of the junction unmatched. The germline V gene has CDR1 SGHRS and CDR2 YFSETQ. This chain's CDR3 is CASSIGTSGSNTGELFF. In DNA, the CDR3 is TGCGCCAGTAGTATCGGGACTAGCGGTTCGAACACCGGGGAGCTGTTTTTT. Full variable domain (remainder filled in from reference TRBV5-1 and TRBJ2-2): KAGVTQTPRYLIKTRGQQVTLSCSPISGHRSVSWYQQTPGQGLQFLFEYFSETQRNKGNFPGRFSGRQFSNSRSEMNVSTLELGDSALYLCASSIGTSGSNTGELFFGEGSRLTVL.

The J gene is TRBJ2-2, the V gene TRBV2; 14 nucleotides line up with TRBD2. V dropped 6 bases and J dropped 4; count of bases not matched to a gene: 4. This CDR3 contains 16 residues. The germline V gene has CDR1 SNHLY and CDR2 FYNNEI. The CDR3 loop is CASSETSGRATGELFF. The DNA for the CDR3 is TGTGCCAGCAGCGAGACTAGCGGGAGGGCCACCGGGGAGCTGTTTTTT.

J is TRBJ1-5 and V is TRBV4-3; D is perhaps TRBD1 (6 bases). The CDR3 extends over 20 amino acids. V dropped 2 bases and J dropped 6 bases, with 29 bases sitting between them. Per the germline V gene, CDR1 is LGHNA and CDR2 is YSLEER. Written as DNA, the CDR3 is TGCGCCAGCAGCCAAAGCATGATGGACAGCAGGGGTTATTTGGGTCAGCCCCAGCATTTT. Its protein product is CASSQSMMDSRGYLGQPQHF.

The CDR3 loop is CASGQTSGGSGLETQYF. DNA of the CDR3: TGTGCTAGTGGGCAGACTAGCGGGGGGAGCGGTTTGGAGACCCAGTACTTC. The J gene is TRBJ2-5, the V gene TRBV12-5; 13 bases match TRBD2. The CDR3 loop spans 17 amino acids. Germline trimming cut 6 bases from V and 5 bases from J; bases unmatched to any gene: 12. The V gene's germline CDR1 is LGHNT and CDR2 FRNRAP. Using reference TRBV12-5 and TRBJ2-5 for the parts outside the CDR3, the full variable domain is DARVTQTPRHKVTEMGQEVTMRCQPILGHNTVFWYRQTMMQGLELLAYFRNRAPLDDSGMPKDRFSAEMPDATLATLKIQPSEPRDSAVYFCASGQTSGGSGLETQYFGPGTRLLVL.

A few counts support this clone. CDR3 DNA: TGTGCCAGCAGCTTGGGTCTCGGGGGATGGGAGACCCAGTACTTC. It translates to CASSLGLGGWETQYF. V is TRBV5-5 and J is TRBJ2-5, with TRBD2 as a possible D gene (6 bases). V lost 0 bases, J lost 5 bases, and 14 bases lay in between. The CDR3 consists of 15 residues. CDR1 and CDR2 from the germline V gene are SGHKS and YYEKEE (reference sequence).

J is TRBJ1-5 and V is TRBV27, with D perhaps TRBD1 (5 bases). Trimming left V 3 bases short and J 0 bases short, with 12 bases between. Germline CDR1 and CDR2: MNHEY and SMNVEV (reference sequence). The CDR3 has 16 amino acids. Written as DNA, the CDR3 is TGTGCCAGCAGTTTTTTAGGGGCGCGTAGCAATCAGCCCCAGCATTTT. Its translation: CASSFLGARSNQPQHF.

This clone was found once. The V call is TRBV10-3, the J call TRBJ1-1, with a possible D match to TRBD1 (5 bases). The CDR3 has 14 residues. Germline CDR1 ENHRY, CDR2 SYGVKD. V was shortened by 6 bases and J by 1 base, with 12 bases between the two germline ends. The CDR3 sequence: CAISPLTGNTEAFF. The CDR3, as DNA: TGTGCCATCAGCCCCCTTACAGGGAACACTGAAGCTTTCTTT.

The chain recombines TRBV6-1 with TRBJ1-1; 7 bases align to TRBD1. With 6 bases clipped from V and 3 bases from J, the junction kept 7 bases outside the gene matches. Germline V gives CDR1 MNHNS, CDR2 SASEGT. The CDR3 runs 14 residues. The CDR3 sequence: CASRDRALDTEAFF. CDR3 coding DNA: TGTGCCAGCAGAGACAGGGCTTTGGACACTGAAGCTTTCTTT.

This clone was detected a few times. The chain employs TRBV4-1 and TRBJ1-4; D call uncertain. The CDR3 consists of 15 residues. V dropped 7 bases and J dropped 5 bases, with 17 bases sitting between them. From germline, CDR1 is MGHRA and CDR2 YSYEKL. The CDR3 DNA reads TGCGCCAGCACCGAACAGCCGATGTGGAATGAAAAACTGTTTTTT. Protein product: CASTEQPMWNEKLFF.

The chain couples TRBV6-5 to TRBJ1-3; the D is unclear. Per the germline V gene, CDR1 is MNHEY and CDR2 is SVGAGI. The CDR3 is 12 residues long. Trimming removed 8 bases at V and 0 bases at J, with 5 bases between. The CDR3 is CASGRSGNTIYF. The CDR3, as DNA: TGTGCCAGCGGGCGCTCTGGAAACACCATATATTTT.

The J gene is TRBJ2-1, the V gene TRBV30; weak D call: TRBD2 (6 bases). The CDR3 contains 13 residues. Trimming stripped 3 bases from V and 9 bases from J, with 15 bases between. CDR1 is GTSNPN and CDR2 is SVGIG in the germline V gene (reference sequence). The CDR3 here is CAWREGRDFEQFF. DNA of the CDR3: TGTGCCTGGAGGGAGGGGAGAGATTTTGAGCAGTTCTTC.

This chain uses TRBV10-2 with TRBJ1-2, with unresolved D. The CDR3 is made up of 13 amino acids. Trimming pared 2 bases from V and 1 base from J, leaving 5 bases between. CDR1 is WSHSY, CDR2 SAAADI, per germline. For the CDR3, the DNA is TGCGCCAGCAGTGAGCGCGGTAACTATGGCTACACCTTC. Protein product: CASSERGNYGYTF.

This chain uses TRBV5-6 with TRBJ2-3, with D unclear. The germline gives CDR1 SGHDT, CDR2 YYEEEE. The V end lost 3 bases, the J end lost 6 bases, and 14 bases lay between the germline ends. This CDR3 has 14 residues. The CDR3 coding sequence is TGTGCCAGCAGCTCAAGTTCCCGAGCCGATACGCAGTATTTT. Its translation: CASSSSSRADTQYF.

The gene calls are TRBV10-1 and TRBJ2-7; D perhaps matches TRBD1 (5 bases). V lost 0 bases, J lost 3 bases, and 12 bases lay in between. This CDR3 has 15 amino acids. Germline-derived CDR1 and CDR2 are WNHNN and SYGVQD (reference sequence). Written as DNA, the CDR3 is TGCGCCAGCAGTGAGTCGGCCCACACAGGCTACGAGCAGTACTTC. Residues: CASSESAHTGYEQYF.